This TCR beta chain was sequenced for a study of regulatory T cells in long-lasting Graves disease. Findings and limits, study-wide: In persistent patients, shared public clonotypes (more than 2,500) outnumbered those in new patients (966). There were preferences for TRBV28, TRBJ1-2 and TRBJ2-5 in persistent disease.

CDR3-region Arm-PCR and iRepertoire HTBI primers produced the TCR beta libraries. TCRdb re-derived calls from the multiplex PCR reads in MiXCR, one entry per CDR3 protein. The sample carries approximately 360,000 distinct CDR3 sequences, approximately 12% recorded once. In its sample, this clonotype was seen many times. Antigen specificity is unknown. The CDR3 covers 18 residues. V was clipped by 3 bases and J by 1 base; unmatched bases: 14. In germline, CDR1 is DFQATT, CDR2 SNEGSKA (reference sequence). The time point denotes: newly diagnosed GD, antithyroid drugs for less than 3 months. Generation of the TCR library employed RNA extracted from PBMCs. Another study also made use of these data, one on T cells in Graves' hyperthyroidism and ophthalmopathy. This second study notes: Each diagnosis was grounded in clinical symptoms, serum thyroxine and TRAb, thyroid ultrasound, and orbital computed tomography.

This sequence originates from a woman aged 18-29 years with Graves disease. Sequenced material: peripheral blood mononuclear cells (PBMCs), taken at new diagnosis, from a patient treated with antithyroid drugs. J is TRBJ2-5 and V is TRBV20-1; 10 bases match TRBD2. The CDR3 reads CSASTLAGFVSGQETQYF. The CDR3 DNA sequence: TGCAGTGCTAGTACACTAGCGGGATTCGTTAGTGGCCAAGAGACCCAGTACTTC.